In this sample, the clone carrying this TCR beta chain turned up once. As yet, its antigen is unknown. Assay: immunoSEQ multiplex PCR; the TCRdb copy retains only in-frame clones and omits some. The table includes around 5,400 clones, around 85% detected once. The data stem from a study of chemoradiotherapy in HPV16-positive cancers. V dropped 4 bases and J dropped 3 bases, with 10 bases sitting between them. The germline CDR1 and CDR2 sequences are MNHEY and SMNVEV (reference sequence). The CDR3 extends over 13 amino acids. Study-wide results and caveats: Functional assays defining HPV-specific T cells used only a couple of HPV16-positive patients. During treatment, candidate HPV-specific clones and E7-related motifs expanded in tumor.

This chain connects TRBV27 to TRBJ2-7, with D perhaps matching TRBD2 (6 bases). The TCR was taken from a human donor with HPV-associated anogenital cancer. This specimen was tumor tissue, taken from a patient who underwent chemoradiotherapy. This chain's CDR3 is CASSSGTGYEQYF. CDR3 nucleotides: TGTGCCAGCAGTTCAGGGACTGGCTACGAGCAGTACTTC.